What follows are 23 T cell receptor beta chains derived from one specimen sequenced in a study of T cells in Graves' hyperthyroidism and ophthalmopathy. Regions amplified from RNA transcripts were the TCR beta CDR3 regions. Carried out on the TCR CDR3, a first-round RT-PCR used the HTBI primer set. TCRdb re-called the multiplex PCR reads through MiXCR, storing one row per CDR3 protein. The sample consists of about 610,000 distinct CDR3 sequences, more than 15% of them appearing once. Sequencing input: blood. The receptors stem from a woman between 40 and 50 years old with Graves' ophthalmopathy.

This clonotype was observed a few times. The rearrangement links TRBV6-1 to TRBJ1-5; no reliable D call. Germline values: CDR1 MNHNS, CDR2 SASEGT. CDR3 length: 16 residues. The ends were cut back, 4 bases at V and 9 bases at J, with 22 bases in the middle. CDR3 nucleotides: TGTGCCAGCAGTGGAGTGGGCTCTCCCAAGACGGCGCCCCAGCATTTT. It translates to CASSGVGSPKTAPQHF.

The gene calls are TRBV30 and TRBJ2-5; 11 bases align to TRBD2. V lost 2 bases to trimming and J lost 3 bases; unmatched junction nucleotides: 2. The CDR3 has 14 amino acids. CDR1 and CDR2 (germline): GTSNPN, SVGIG (reference sequence). CDR3 amino acids: CAWSPGLAEETQYF. CDR3 in DNA: TGTGCCTGGAGTCCGGGACTAGCGGAAGAGACCCAGTACTTC.

Many counts were recorded for this clonotype. The V and J genes are TRBV12-3 or TRBV12-4 and TRBJ2-3; D is undetermined. Trimming removed 2 bases from V and 2 bases from J, with 11 bases in between. The CDR3 is 15 residues long. The CDR3 sequence: CASSLLARYTDTQYF. The CDR3 bases are TGTGCCAGCAGTTTATTAGCAAGGTACACAGATACGCAGTATTTT.

In its sample, this clonotype was seen many times. The V and J genes are TRBV6-1 and TRBJ2-1; D unresolved. V dropped 6 bases and J dropped 5 bases, with 11 bases sitting between them. This CDR3 has 13 amino acids. The germline V gene encodes CDR1 MNHNS and CDR2 SASEGT. CDR3 sequence (DNA): TGTGCCAGCAGCTCCGGATATGACAATGAGCAGTTCTTC. Its translation is CASSSGYDNEQFF.

This clonotype has just a few counts. The chain joins TRBV20-1 to TRBJ2-1; D uncertain. The CDR3 length is 11 residues. With 2 bases removed from V and 3 bases from J, the gap between germline ends came to 2 bases. The germline V gene has CDR1 DFQATT and CDR2 SNEGSKA (reference sequence). The CDR3 DNA follows: TGCAGTGCTAGAAGCTACAATGAGCAGTTCTTC. It codes for CSARSYNEQFF.

This chain joins TRBV9 and TRBJ2-5; TRBD2 matches 12 bases. Trimming at V came to 6 bases and at J to 0 bases, leaving 21 bases not matched to a gene. The V gene's germline CDR1 is SGDLS and CDR2 YYNGEE. There are 21 residues in the CDR3. The CDR3 nucleotides read TGTGCCAGCACCCACCCCATCACTTCTAGCGGGGGGGTAAGGGACCAAGAGACCCAGTACTTC. This codes for CASTHPITSSGGVRDQETQYF.

This clonotype was recorded at least ten times. The V and J genes are TRBV2 and TRBJ2-3; 7 bases align to TRBD2. This CDR3 is 17 amino acids long. V was clipped by 4 bases and J by 0 bases; unmatched bases: 10. In germline, CDR1 is SNHLY, CDR2 FYNNEI. The CDR3 region has the DNA TGTGCCAGCAGTGCTAGCCCCGGGGGGTTTAGCACAGATACGCAGTATTTT. Protein product: CASSASPGGFSTDTQYF.

As to this clonotype: This may be a read error, as it is one base from a much larger clone. The chain is built from TRBV28 and TRBJ1-5; tentative D call: TRBD1 (6 bases). The CDR3 runs 15 residues. V dropped 7 bases and J dropped 3 bases, with 16 bases sitting between them. Per the germline V gene, CDR1 is MDHEN and CDR2 is SYDVKM. CDR3 in amino acids: CASIFQGFDNQPQHF. CDR3 bases: TGTGCCAGCATCTTTCAGGGGTTCGACAATCAGCCCCAGCATTTT.

This clonotype was observed at least ten times. The rearrangement links TRBV6-1 to TRBJ2-7; D is unclear. The CDR3 covers 14 residues. Deletions cut 4 bases from V and 6 bases from J, with 16 bases between. The V gene's germline CDR1 is MNHNS and CDR2 SASEGT. The DNA for the CDR3 is TGTGCCAGCAGTGTTGGCGGCCTACCGCTCGAGCAGTACTTC. Its protein product is CASSVGGLPLEQYF.

This clonotype was picked up a small number of times. This chain uses TRBV7-2 with TRBJ2-5; D is uncertain. Germline CDR1 is SGHTA and CDR2 is FQGNSA. Trimming pared 5 bases from V and 4 bases from J, leaving 11 bases between. The CDR3 sequence is 13 residues long. The CDR3 loop is CASSPGPIETQYF. CDR3 DNA sequence: TGTGCCAGCAGCCCAGGCCCGATAGAGACCCAGTACTTC.

This clonotype appeared many times. V and J are TRBV27 and TRBJ2-7; D call uncertain. Looked up from germline, CDR1 is MNHEY and CDR2 is SMNVEV (reference sequence). This CDR3 spans 12 amino acids. V was pared by 4 bases and J by 6 bases, with 10 bases between. CDR3 amino acids: CASSSPSGEQYF. The CDR3 region has the DNA TGTGCCAGCAGTTCCCCCTCGGGCGAGCAGTACTTC.

The chain uses TRBV19 and TRBJ1-1; perhaps TRBD1 as D (5 bases). V gave up 7 bases and J gave up 3 bases, with 15 bases separating them. In germline, CDR1 is LNHDA, CDR2 SQIVND (reference sequence). The CDR3 sequence is 14 residues long. The CDR3 loop is CASIRGGTDTEAFF. The CDR3 DNA follows: TGTGCCAGTATTCGGGGGGGTACCGACACTGAAGCTTTCTTT.

This clonotype occurred many times. This chain uses TRBV27 with TRBJ2-7; D possibly corresponds to TRBD1 (7 bases). Looked up from germline, CDR1 is MNHEY and CDR2 is SMNVEV (reference sequence). Trimming pared 2 bases from V and 6 bases from J, leaving 14 bases between. The CDR3 is 14 residues long. CDR3 DNA: TGTGCCAGCAGTTTAAGTCAGGGGGGACGCGAGCAGTACTTC. Amino acid sequence: CASSLSQGGREQYF.

The sample holds many counts of this clonotype. J is TRBJ1-5 and V is TRBV2, with TRBD1 matching over 7 bases. J was trimmed by 10 bases and V by 6 bases; bases with no gene match: 15. The V gene's germline CDR1 is SNHLY and CDR2 FYNNEI. The CDR3 sequence is 15 residues long. For the CDR3, the DNA is TGTGCCAGCAGCCGCGACAGGGCCGAAACCCTTCCCCAGCATTTT. It translates to CASSRDRAETLPQHF.

The chain uses TRBV30 and TRBJ2-2, with D possibly matching TRBD2 (6 bases). Trimming left V 1 base short and J 4 bases short, with 13 bases between. Germline V gene sequence: CDR1 GTSNPN, CDR2 SVGIG (reference sequence). This CDR3 contains 15 residues. The CDR3 region is CAWSDPGTRTGELFF. The CDR3 DNA sequence: TGTGCCTGGAGTGATCCCGGGACTCGCACCGGGGAGCTGTTTTTT. Full variable domain (outside the CDR3, taken from reference TRBV30 and TRBJ2-2): SQTIHQWPATLVQPVGSPLSLECTVEGTSNPNLYWYRQAAGRGLQLLFYSVGIGQISSEVPQNLSASRPQDRQFILSSKKLLLSDSGFYLCAWSDPGTRTGELFFGEGSRLTVL.

The V and J genes are TRBV18 and TRBJ2-3; the D gene could be TRBD1 or TRBD2 (5 bases each). Trimming took 6 bases from V and 6 from J, leaving 25 bases between them. CDR1 and CDR2 (germline): KGHSH, LQKENI. The CDR3 has 17 residues. CDR3 DNA sequence: TGTGCCAGCTCTCCCTCGTGGGGGACCCCTGGCAGGGATACGCAGTATTTT. Protein sequence: CASSPSWGTPGRDTQYF.

This clonotype showed up just a few times. The V call is TRBV19, the J call TRBJ2-3, with 10 bases aligning to TRBD2. The CDR3 is 18 residues long. Germline V gives CDR1 LNHDA, CDR2 SQIVND (reference sequence). Unmatched junction bases numbered 12, after V lost 5 bases and J lost 1 base. The CDR3 region is CASSPGPLAGIRTDTQYF. The CDR3 DNA reads TGTGCCAGTAGTCCCGGCCCACTAGCGGGGATTCGCACAGATACGCAGTATTTT.

This clonotype was recorded at least ten times. The rearrangement links TRBV10-3 to TRBJ1-1; 8 nucleotides agree with TRBD1. The CDR3 totals 13 residues. J gave up 8 bases and V 3 bases, and 5 bases lay outside the gene matches. Germline loops: CDR1 ENHRY, CDR2 SYGVKD. The CDR3 loop is CAISERQGREAFF. The CDR3 DNA reads TGTGCCATCAGTGAACGACAGGGGAGGGAAGCTTTCTTT.

This clonotype has a count of ten or more. The chain recombines TRBV20-1 with TRBJ1-1, with D uncertain. Germline V gene data show CDR1 as DFQATT and CDR2 as SNEGSKA (reference sequence). The CDR3 length is 14 residues. Trimming stripped 0 bases from V and 5 bases from J, with 13 bases between. The CDR3, as DNA: TGCAGTGCTAGAGATCGTGGGGTCGGGACTGAAGCTTTCTTT. Protein sequence: CSARDRGVGTEAFF.

This clonotype showed up many times. The chain links TRBV11-2 to TRBJ2-3, with D unclear. The CDR3 contains 13 residues. Germline values: CDR1 SGHAT, CDR2 FQNNGV. V was cut by 5 bases and J by 6 bases, with 12 bases left in between. Here the CDR3 reads CASSRTREDTQYF. CDR3 bases: TGTGCCAGCAGCCGGACCCGAGAGGATACGCAGTATTTT.

This clonotype was counted many times. The V and J genes are TRBV6-2 or TRBV6-3 and TRBJ2-7; 13 positions match TRBD2. V lost 2 bases and J lost 3; bases outside the gene matches: 10. CDR3 size: 18 residues. Germline loops: CDR1 MNHEY, CDR2 SVGEGT. CDR3 amino acids: CASSYPTSGGITNYEQYF. In nucleotides, the CDR3 is TGTGCCAGCAGTTACCCGACTAGCGGGGGGATTACGAACTACGAGCAGTACTTC.

This clonotype has a count of ten or more. The rearrangement uses TRBV7-3 and TRBJ2-1; D might be TRBD1 or TRBD2, each matching 6 bases. The ends were cut back, 5 bases at V and 0 bases at J, with 17 bases in the middle. The CDR3 is 17 amino acids. Looked up from germline, CDR1 is SGHTA and CDR2 is FQGTGA. The CDR3 sequence: CASSLNRGESSYNEQFF. The DNA of the CDR3 is TGTGCCAGCAGCCTAAATAGGGGGGAAAGCTCCTACAATGAGCAGTTCTTC. Together with reference TRBV7-3 and TRBJ2-1, the CDR3 gives the full variable domain: GAGVSQTPSNKVTEKGKYVELRCDPISGHTALYWYRQSLGQGPEFLIYFQGTGAADDSGLPNDRFFAVRPEGSVSTLKIQRTERGDSAVYLCASSLNRGESSYNEQFFGPGTRLTVL.

This clonotype was counted a few times. The V and J genes are TRBV19 and TRBJ2-1; 7 bases line up with TRBD1. Trimming removed 6 bases from V and 3 bases from J; junction bases left unmatched: 11. This CDR3 spans 16 amino acids. Germline V gene data show CDR1 as LNHDA and CDR2 as SQIVND (reference sequence). The CDR3 sequence is CASSINRGAHYNEQFF. Here the CDR3 DNA reads TGTGCCAGTAGCATCAACAGGGGAGCCCACTACAATGAGCAGTTCTTC.